This TCR beta chain comes out of a study of control samples from healthy donors and cancer patients. This clone was picked up one time. The protocol was immunoSEQ multiplex PCR, while the TCRdb copy is restricted to in-frame clones and leaves out a portion. The profile shows 90,000 to 130,000 clones, 85% to 90% of them singletons. The germline V gene encodes CDR1 SGHVS and CDR2 FQNEAQ. V shed 4 bases, J shed 0 bases, and the junction held 17 bases outside the gene matches. The length of the CDR3 is 19 residues. The chain employs TRBV7-8 and TRBJ1-2, with 7 bases matching TRBD1. Specimen: PBMCs. The source of this sequence is a woman in her sixties or seventies with lung cancer. The CDR3 region has the DNA TGTGCCAGCAGCTCGGAATACTTAGGGGGCGGGTCGGCTAACTATGGCTACACCTTC. It codes for CASSSEYLGGGSANYGYTF.